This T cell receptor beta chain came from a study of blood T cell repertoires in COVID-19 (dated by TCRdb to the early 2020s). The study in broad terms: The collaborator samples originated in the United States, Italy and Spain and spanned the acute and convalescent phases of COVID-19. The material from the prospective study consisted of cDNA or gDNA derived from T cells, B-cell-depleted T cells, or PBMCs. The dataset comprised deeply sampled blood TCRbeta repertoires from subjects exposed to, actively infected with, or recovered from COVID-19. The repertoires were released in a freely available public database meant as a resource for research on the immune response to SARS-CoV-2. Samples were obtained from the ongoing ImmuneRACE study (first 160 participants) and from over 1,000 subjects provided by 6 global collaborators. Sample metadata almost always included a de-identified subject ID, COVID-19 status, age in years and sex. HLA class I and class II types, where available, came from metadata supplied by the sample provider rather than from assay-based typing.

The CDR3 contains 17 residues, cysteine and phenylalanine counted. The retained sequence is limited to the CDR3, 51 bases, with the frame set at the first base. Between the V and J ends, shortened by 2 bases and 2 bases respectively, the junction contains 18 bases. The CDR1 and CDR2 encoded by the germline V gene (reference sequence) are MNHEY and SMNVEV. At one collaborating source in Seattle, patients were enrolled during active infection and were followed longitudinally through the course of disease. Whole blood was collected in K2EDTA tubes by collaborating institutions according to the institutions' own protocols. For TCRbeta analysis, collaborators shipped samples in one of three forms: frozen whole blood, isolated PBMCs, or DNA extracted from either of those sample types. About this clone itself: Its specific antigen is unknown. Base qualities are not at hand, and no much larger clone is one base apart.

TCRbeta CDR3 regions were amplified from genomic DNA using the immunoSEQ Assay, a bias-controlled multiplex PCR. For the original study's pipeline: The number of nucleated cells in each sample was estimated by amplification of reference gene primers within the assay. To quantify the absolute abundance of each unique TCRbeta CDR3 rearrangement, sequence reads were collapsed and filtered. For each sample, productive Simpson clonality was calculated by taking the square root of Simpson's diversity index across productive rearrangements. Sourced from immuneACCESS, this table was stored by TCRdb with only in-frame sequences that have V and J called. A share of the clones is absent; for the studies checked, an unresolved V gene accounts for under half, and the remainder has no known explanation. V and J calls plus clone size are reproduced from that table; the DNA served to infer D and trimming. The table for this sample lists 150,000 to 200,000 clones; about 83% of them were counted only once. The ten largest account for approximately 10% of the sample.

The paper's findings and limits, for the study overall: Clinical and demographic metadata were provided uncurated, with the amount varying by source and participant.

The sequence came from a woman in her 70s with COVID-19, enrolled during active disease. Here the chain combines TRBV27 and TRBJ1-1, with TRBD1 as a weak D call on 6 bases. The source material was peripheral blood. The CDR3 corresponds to CASSLRGGAQINTEAFF. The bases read TGTGCCAGCAGTTTAAGGGGGGGGGCACAGATTAACACTGAAGCTTTCTTT.